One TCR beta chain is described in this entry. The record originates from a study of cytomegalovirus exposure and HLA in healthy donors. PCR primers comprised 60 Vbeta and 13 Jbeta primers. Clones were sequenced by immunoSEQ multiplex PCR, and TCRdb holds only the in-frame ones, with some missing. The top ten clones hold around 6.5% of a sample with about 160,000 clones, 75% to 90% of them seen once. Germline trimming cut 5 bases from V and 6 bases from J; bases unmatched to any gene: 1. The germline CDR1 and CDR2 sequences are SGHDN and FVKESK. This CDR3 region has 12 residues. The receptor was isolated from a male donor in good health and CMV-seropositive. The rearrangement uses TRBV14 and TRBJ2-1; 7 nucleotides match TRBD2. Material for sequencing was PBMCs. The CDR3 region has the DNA TGTGCCAGCAGCGGGGGGGTCAATGAGCAGTTCTTC. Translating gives CASSGGVNEQFF. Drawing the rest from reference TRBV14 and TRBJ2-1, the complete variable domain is EAGVTQFPSHSVIEKGQTVTLRCDPISGHDNLYWYRRVMGKEIKFLLHFVKESKQDESGMPNNRFLAERTGGTYSTLKVQPAELEDSGVYFCASSGGVNEQFFGPGTRLTVL.